Presented here are 18 T cell receptor beta chains from one specimen sequenced in a study of blood T cell repertoires in COVID-19. Assay used: immunoSEQ multiplex PCR; TCRdb lists only in-frame clones, some missing. The table lists 210,000 or so clones, about four fifths of them singletons. Source material: PBMCs or T cells enriched from blood (not recorded which). These receptors were obtained from a woman between 50 and 59 years old who had been exposed to COVID-19.

The chain carries TRBV28 and TRBJ2-5, with D unclear. The V gene's germline CDR1 is MDHEN and CDR2 SYDVKM. Trimming cost V 7 bases and J 3 bases, with 6 bases left between them. The length of the CDR3 is 11 residues. The CDR3 is CASTSEETQYF. As DNA, the CDR3 is TGTGCCAGCACGTCGGAAGAGACCCAGTACTTC.

The V and J genes are TRBV6-5 and TRBJ1-5; 7 bases are a match to TRBD1. Germline values: CDR1 MNHEY, CDR2 SVGAGI. The ends lost 6 bases at V and 6 bases at J; junction bases unmatched: 8. The CDR3 has 14 residues. As DNA, the CDR3 is TGTGCCAGCAGCTCCGGGACAGTCAGTCAGCCCCAGCATTTT. Translation gives CASSSGTVSQPQHF.

The chain carries TRBV7-6 and TRBJ2-1, with 11 bases that match TRBD2. This CDR3 spans 15 amino acids. Per the germline V gene, CDR1 is SGHVS and CDR2 is FNYEAQ. The V and J ends lost 5 bases and 9 bases, in that order; junction bases with no gene match: 9. CDR3 DNA: TGTGCCAGCAGCCTCACTAGCGGGGGAATCAGTGAGCAGTTCTTC. Encoded protein: CASSLTSGGISEQFF.

J is TRBJ1-3 and V is TRBV27; D unclear. CDR1 is MNHEY and CDR2 is SMNVEV in the germline V gene (reference sequence). V was cut by 3 bases and J by 0 bases, with 9 bases left in between. CDR3 length equals 15 residues. The CDR3 DNA reads as TGTGCCAGCAGTTTGGGGAGACCCTCTGGAAACACCATATATTTT. Its translation is CASSLGRPSGNTIYF.

The chain joins TRBV20-1 to TRBJ2-6; possible D gene TRBD1, 5 bases. CDR1 is DFQATT and CDR2 is SNEGSKA in the germline V gene (reference sequence). The CDR3 extends over 17 amino acids. The V and J ends lost 3 bases and 0 bases respectively, with 15 bases between them. The CDR3 DNA follows: TGCAGTGCTAGTCTCAGGGAACAGAGCTCTGGGGCCAACGTCCTGACTTTC. It is translated as CSASLREQSSGANVLTF.

The chain combines TRBV5-6 with TRBJ1-5, with a possible D match to TRBD1 (5 bases). The CDR3 has 15 amino acids. Per germline, CDR1 SGHDT and CDR2 YYEEEE. Trimming took off 0 bases at V and 6 bases at J, with 13 bases between the two ends. The CDR3 DNA follows: TGTGCCAGCAGCTTGGGTGGGGCGTACTTTCAGCCCCAGCATTTT. Amino acid sequence: CASSLGGAYFQPQHF.

The chain has TRBV18 and TRBJ1-2, with TRBD1 as a possible D gene (6 bases). Looked up from germline, CDR1 is KGHSH and CDR2 is LQKENI. V was trimmed by 5 bases and J by 4 bases, leaving 14 bases between them. The CDR3 has 14 amino acids. The CDR3 nucleotides read TGTGCCAGCTCATTTGACACAGGGTTCTATGGCTACACCTTC. Its translation: CASSFDTGFYGYTF.

This clone was observed a handful of times. The chain joins TRBV13 to TRBJ1-4, with 9 bases fitting TRBD1. V lost 6 bases to trimming and J lost 3 bases; unmatched junction nucleotides: 8. Germline values: CDR1 PRHDT, CDR2 FYEKMQ (reference sequence). This CDR3 comprises 16 residues. Here the CDR3 reads CASSSGTGLSNEKLFF. As DNA, the CDR3 is TGTGCCAGCAGTTCCGGGACAGGGCTGTCTAATGAAAAACTGTTTTTT. The full variable domain, with the rest looked up from reference TRBV13 and TRBJ1-4, is AAGVIQSPRHLIKEKRETATLKCYPIPRHDTVYWYQQGPGQDPQFLISFYEKMQSDKGSIPDRFSAQQFSDYHSELNMSSLELGDSALYFCASSSGTGLSNEKLFFGSGTQLSVL.

The V gene is TRBV5-1, the J gene TRBJ1-1, with D tentatively TRBD1 (5 bases). V was trimmed by 4 bases and J by 2 bases, leaving 18 bases between them. The CDR3 spans 16 residues. CDR1 is SGHRS and CDR2 is YFSETQ in the germline V gene. In DNA, the CDR3 is TGCGCCAGCAGCGGGAGGGGCGGGGGAGGTAACACTGAAGCTTTCTTT. This gives the protein CASSGRGGGGNTEAFF.

This clone was detected ten times or more. This chain joins TRBV29-1 and TRBJ2-6, with 7 positions matching TRBD1. Per germline, CDR1 SQVTM and CDR2 ANQGSEA. The CDR3 extends over 17 amino acids. V trimming: 6 bases; J trimming: 0 bases; junction bases outside the gene matches: 11. CDR3 sequence reads: CSVRTGLSPSGANVLTF. In DNA form, the CDR3 reads TGCAGCGTAAGGACAGGCCTCTCGCCCTCTGGGGCCAACGTCCTGACTTTC.

This chain links TRBV19 with TRBJ2-4; possible D gene TRBD2, 6 bases. The CDR3 has 14 amino acids. V lost 6 bases to trimming and J lost 6 bases, with 15 bases between them. Germline V gene sequence: CDR1 LNHDA, CDR2 SQIVND (reference sequence). CDR3 DNA: TGTGCCAGTAGCGTAACTAGCACAGTAAACATTCAGTACTTC. Translating it yields CASSVTSTVNIQYF.

The chain joins TRBV19 to TRBJ2-4, with D tentatively TRBD1 (5 bases). Trimming took off 6 bases at V and 6 bases at J, with 9 bases between the two ends. This CDR3 region has 12 residues. Germline V gives CDR1 LNHDA, CDR2 SQIVND (reference sequence). CDR3 in amino acids: CASRGLTNIQYF. Here the CDR3 DNA reads TGTGCCAGTAGGGGGCTTACAAACATTCAGTACTTC. Full variable domain (rest looked up from reference TRBV19 and TRBJ2-4): DGGITQSPKYLFRKEGQNVTLSCEQNLNHDAMYWYRQDPGQGLRLIYYSQIVNDFQKGDIAEGYSVSREKKESFPLTVTSAQKNPTAFYLCASRGLTNIQYFGAGTRLSVL.

This clone was seen only a few times. The chain joins TRBV20-1 to TRBJ2-1, with D perhaps TRBD1 (5 bases). CDR1 and CDR2 (germline): DFQATT, SNEGSKA (reference sequence). CDR3 length: 11 amino acids. V was clipped by 6 bases and J by 5 bases, with 8 bases between them. The CDR3: CSAPRDNEQFF. CDR3 in DNA: TGCAGTGCCCCCAGGGACAATGAGCAGTTCTTC.

This clone was counted a single time. The chain employs TRBV6-5 and TRBJ1-2; D call uncertain. Trimming pared 7 bases from V and 6 bases from J, leaving 9 bases between. Germline values: CDR1 MNHEY, CDR2 SVGAGI. This CDR3 has 11 residues. CDR3 amino acids: CASNHPDGYTF. Here the CDR3 DNA reads TGTGCCAGCAACCACCCGGATGGCTACACCTTC.

The rearrangement links TRBV29-1 to TRBJ1-3; no clear D gene. Per germline, CDR1 SQVTM and CDR2 ANQGSEA. This CDR3 is built from 14 residues. V was cut by 6 bases and J by 2 bases, with 14 bases left in between. The CDR3 region is CSVEDWETGNTIYF. CDR3 nucleotide sequence: TGCAGCGTCGAGGACTGGGAGACTGGAAACACCATATATTTT.

This clone occurred once. The CDR3 is CASSNGQWNGYTF. CDR3 nucleotide sequence: TGTGCCAGCAGCAATGGACAGTGGAATGGCTACACCTTC. The V and J genes are TRBV6-5 and TRBJ1-2; tentative D call: TRBD1 (6 bases). The germline V and J ends were trimmed by 6 bases and 6 bases, with 14 bases remaining between them. Per the germline V gene, CDR1 is MNHEY and CDR2 is SVGAGI. The CDR3 length is 13 residues.

The CDR3 spells CATSDQGGEKLFF. The CDR3 DNA sequence: TGTGCCACCAGTGACCAGGGAGGAGAAAAACTGTTTTTT. The rearrangement joins TRBV24-1 to TRBJ1-4; tentative D call: TRBD1 (5 bases). Germline loops: CDR1 KGHDR, CDR2 SFDVKD. V was clipped by 4 bases and J by 8 bases, with 10 bases between them. The CDR3 totals 13 residues.

This clone has only one observation. The V and J genes are TRBV6-5 and TRBJ2-7; D is possibly TRBD1 (6 bases). The germline V gene encodes CDR1 MNHEY and CDR2 SVGAGI. V was pared by 6 bases and J by 2 bases, with 14 bases between. The CDR3 totals 14 residues. CDR3 DNA: TGTGCCAGCAGCAGACAGGAGGTTCCCTACGAGCAGTACTTC. Its translation is CASSRQEVPYEQYF.